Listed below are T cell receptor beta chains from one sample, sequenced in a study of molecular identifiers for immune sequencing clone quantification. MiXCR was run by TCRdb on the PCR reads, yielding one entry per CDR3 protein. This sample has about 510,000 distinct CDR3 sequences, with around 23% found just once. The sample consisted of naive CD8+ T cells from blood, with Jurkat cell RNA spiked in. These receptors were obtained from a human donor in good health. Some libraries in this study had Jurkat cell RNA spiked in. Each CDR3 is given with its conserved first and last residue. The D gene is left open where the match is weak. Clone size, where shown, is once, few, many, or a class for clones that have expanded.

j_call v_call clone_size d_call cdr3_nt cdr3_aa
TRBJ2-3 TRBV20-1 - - TGCAGTGCTAGGAGTCTCACAGATACGCAGTATTTT CSARSLTDTQYF
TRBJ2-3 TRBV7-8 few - TGTGCCAGCAGCTTAGTTTGGGTGGGGCGCAGCACAGATACGCAGTATTTT CASSLVWVGRSTDTQYF
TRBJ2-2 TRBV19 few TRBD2 TGTGCCAGCACACCCGGGACTAGGTCCACCGGGGAGCTGTTTTTT CASTPGTRSTGELFF
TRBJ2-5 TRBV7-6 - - TGTGCCAGCAGCCCCCGGGACTCCGTCAGGGAGACCCAGTACTTC CASSPRDSVRETQYF
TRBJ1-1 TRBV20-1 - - TGCAGTGCTACGGACATCCGGGACGCCTTCGCTTCGAACACTGAAGCTTTCTTT CSATDIRDAFASNTEAFF
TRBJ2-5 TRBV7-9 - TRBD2 TGTGCCAGCAGCCTAAGCGGGACTAGCGGGGCCCAAGAGACCCAGTACTTC CASSLSGTSGAQETQYF
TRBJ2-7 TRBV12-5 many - TGCGCTCCAGAATGGGCCGTGGGGCAGTACTTC CAPEWAVGQYF
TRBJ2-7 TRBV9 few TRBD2 TGTGCCAGCAGCGCCGGGGGGGATAACCCCTACGAGCAGTACTTC CASSAGGDNPYEQYF
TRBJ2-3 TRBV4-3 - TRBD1 TGCGCCAGCAGCCACAGAAGGACAGGTTTTGGAACAGATACGCAGTATTTT CASSHRRTGFGTDTQYF
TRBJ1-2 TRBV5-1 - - TGCGCCAGCAGCATCGGGACGGCCAGCCCTAACTATGGCTACACCTTC CASSIGTASPNYGYTF
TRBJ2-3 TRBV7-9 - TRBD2 TGTGCCAGCAGGACCGGACTAGGGGTGTTAGATACGCAGTATTTT CASRTGLGVLDTQYF
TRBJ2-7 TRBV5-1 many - TGCGCCAGCAGCTTGGAAACAACCTACGAGCAGTACTTC CASSLETTYEQYF
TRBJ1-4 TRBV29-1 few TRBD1 TGCAGCGTTGAAGATGACAGGGAACTTAATGAAAAACTGTTTTTT CSVEDDRELNEKLFF
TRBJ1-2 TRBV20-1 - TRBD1 TGCAGTGCTAGAGATTACGCGGCAGGGGGCCTCCCCTATGGCTACACCTTC CSARDYAAGGLPYGYTF
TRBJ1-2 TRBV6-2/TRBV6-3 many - TGTGCCAGCAGTTACGGTGACAACGTATATGGCTACACCTTC CASSYGDNVYGYTF
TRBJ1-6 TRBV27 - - TGTGCCAGCAGTTGGGGAACAGGCGTCCTTAATTCACCCCTCCACTTT CASSWGTGVLNSPLHF
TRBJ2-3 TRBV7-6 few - TGTGCCAGCAGCCGGACGGGACTTAGCACAGATACGCAGTATTTT CASSRTGLSTDTQYF
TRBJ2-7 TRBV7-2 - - TGTGCCAGCAGCCCGCCGGACCACGAGCAGTACTTC CASSPPDHEQYF
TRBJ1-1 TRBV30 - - TGTGCCTGGAGTGTCCGGGGGGCAATGGGGAACACTGAAGCTTTCTTT CAWSVRGAMGNTEAFF
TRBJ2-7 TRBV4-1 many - TGCGCCAGCAGCCAAGATGAGAGGGAGCAGTACTTC CASSQDEREQYF
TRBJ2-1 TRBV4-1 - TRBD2 TGCGCCAGCAGCCAAGCGTTGACTAGCGGGGCCTCTAATGAGCAGTTCTTC CASSQALTSGASNEQFF
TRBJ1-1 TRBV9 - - TGTGCCAGCAGCCCCGGGTATGCGGGTATGAACACTGAAGCTTTCTTT CASSPGYAGMNTEAFF
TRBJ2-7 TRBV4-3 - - TGCGCCGGCAGCCAAGCCACGAATGCGGGGAACGAGCAGTACTTC CAGSQATNAGNEQYF
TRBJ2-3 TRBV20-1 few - TGCAGTGCTAGAGATGGGGGGACGCAGTATTTT CSARDGGTQYF
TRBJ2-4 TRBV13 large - TGTGCCAGCAGCTTAGAAGCAAGGGGCCCCAAAAACATTCAGTACTTC CASSLEARGPKNIQYF
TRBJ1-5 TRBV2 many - TGTGCCAGCGGAGAAGGGGGGCAGCCCCAGCATTTT CASGEGGQPQHF
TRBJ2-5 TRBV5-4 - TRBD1 TGTGCCAGCAGCTTGTTGGGGACAGGGGGACTGGAGACCCAGTACTTC CASSLLGTGGLETQYF
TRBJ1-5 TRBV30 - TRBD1 TGTGCCTGGAGGGACAGGAGCTATAGCAATCAGCCCCCGCCTTTT CAWRDRSYSNQPPPF
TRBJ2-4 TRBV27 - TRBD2 TGTGCCAGCAGTGATCAGGGACTAGCGCCGGGGGCGGGCATTCAGTACTTC CASSDQGLAPGAGIQYF
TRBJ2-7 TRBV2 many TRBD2 TGTGCCAGCAGCACGACTAGCGGGGGCTCCCCCCTCTCCTACGAGCAGTACTTC CASSTTSGGSPLSYEQYF
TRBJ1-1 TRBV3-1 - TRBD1 TGTGCCAGCAGCCCCTTCTGGGGGGTCCTCCAGGGGGCCGACACTGAAGCTTTCTTT CASSPFWGVLQGADTEAFF
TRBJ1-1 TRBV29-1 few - TGCAGCGGGGTCTGGGGGGCGGGTGGAGCTTTCTTT CSGVWGAGGAFF
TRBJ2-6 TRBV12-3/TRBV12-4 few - TGTGCCAGCATTCTTGAAACCGGGGTGGGGGTATCAGGGGCCAACGTCCTGACTTTC CASILETGVGVSGANVLTF
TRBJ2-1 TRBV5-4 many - TGTGCCAGCAGCGGGAGCGGCAATGAGCAGTTCTTC CASSGSGNEQFF
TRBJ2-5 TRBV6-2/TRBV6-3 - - TGTGCCAGCAGTGAACAGGGTGGGCAAGAGACCCAGTACTTC CASSEQGGQETQYF
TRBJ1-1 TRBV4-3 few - TGCGCCAGCAGCCAATCCGGGGCCTACACTGAAGCTTTCTTT CASSQSGAYTEAFF
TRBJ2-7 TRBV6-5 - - TGTGCCAGCAGTCTCTACGTGAAGACCAAGAGCTCCTACGAGCAGTACTTC CASSLYVKTKSSYEQYF
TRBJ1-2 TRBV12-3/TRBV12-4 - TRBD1 TGTGCCAGCAGTCCAAGCATGGACAGGGTGAACTATGGCTACACCTTC CASSPSMDRVNYGYTF
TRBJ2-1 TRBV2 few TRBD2 TGTGCCAGCACCGGACTAGCGCCCAATGAGCAGTTCTTC CASTGLAPNEQFF
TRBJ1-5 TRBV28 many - TGTGCCAGCAGGCACGGCCGGGACCGCGGCAATCAGCCCCAGCATTTT CASRHGRDRGNQPQHF
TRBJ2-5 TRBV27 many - TGTGCCAGCAGTTTAGGGGGGCCCGGCGAGACCCAGTACTTC CASSLGGPGETQYF
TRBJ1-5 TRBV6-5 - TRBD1 TGTGCCAGCAGCCCCGACAGGGGATACGCCGACGAGGACAATCAGCCCCAGCATTTT CASSPDRGYADEDNQPQHF
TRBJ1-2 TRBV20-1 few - TGCAGTGCACTACCCCCGGGGGGTTACTATGGCTACACCTTC CSALPPGGYYGYTF
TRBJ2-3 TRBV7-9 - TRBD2 TGTGCCAGCAGCTTCCCCGGCGGGGCTAGCGGGAGCACAGATACGCAGTATTTT CASSFPGGASGSTDTQYF
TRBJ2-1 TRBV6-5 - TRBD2 TGTGCCAGCAGCCCCGTTTTAGCGGGAGGCTCGTTCTTC CASSPVLAGGSFF
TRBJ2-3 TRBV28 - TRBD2 TGTGCCAGCAGTTTCGGACCAGGGCGGGAGCCGGTGGGCACAGATACGCAGTATTTT CASSFGPGREPVGTDTQYF
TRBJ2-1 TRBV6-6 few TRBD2 TGTGCCAGCAGCCCCGTTGGGGGGGATGAGCAGTTCTTC CASSPVGGDEQFF
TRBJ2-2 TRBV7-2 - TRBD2 TGTGCCAGCAGCTTACCGGCGGGGAGCGGGAAATTCGGGGAGCTGTTTTTT CASSLPAGSGKFGELFF
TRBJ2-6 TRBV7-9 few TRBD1 TGTGCCAGCAGCTTCCCCACTGACAGGGCTGGGGCCAACGTCCTGACTTTC CASSFPTDRAGANVLTF
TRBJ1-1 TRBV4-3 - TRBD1 TGCACCAGCAGCCAAGATTGGACAGGGGTCGGTTTAACTGAAGCTTTCTTT CTSSQDWTGVGLTEAFF
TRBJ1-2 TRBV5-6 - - TGTGCCAGCAGCTTACCGACAGATAACTATGGCTACACCTTC CASSLPTDNYGYTF
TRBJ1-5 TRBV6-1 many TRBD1 TGTGCCAGCAGTGAGGACAGGGGTGGTGGCAATCAGCCCCAGCATTTT CASSEDRGGGNQPQHF
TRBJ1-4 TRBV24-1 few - TGTGCCACCAGTGATTTGCGGGGTGAAAAACTGTTTTTT CATSDLRGEKLFF
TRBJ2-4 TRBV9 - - TGTGCCAGCAGCGTAGGAGTAGGGTCTGTCGACAAAAACATTCAGTACTTC CASSVGVGSVDKNIQYF